The 25 T cell receptor beta chains presented below share a single source sample, sequenced in a study of vaccination and CD4 T cells after COVID-19. These receptors' antigens are unknown. The Oncomine TCR Beta short-read assay was applied to DNA of cultured CD4+ T cells. TCRdb analysed the PCR reads with MiXCR anew, one entry per CDR3 protein. The sample has some 15,000 distinct CDR3 sequences; around 56% are singletons. This sample's treatment: approximately 9-day PBMC culture with coronavirus spike peptide pools or control peptides (ViraFEST assay). Material for sequencing was CD4+ T cells from blood, cultured in vitro. Receptor source: a human donor who had recovered from COVID-19.

This clonotype was detected only a few times. The chain joins TRBV11-2 to TRBJ1-1; 7 bases are shared with TRBD1. CDR3 length equals 15 residues. Germline V gives CDR1 SGHAT, CDR2 FQNNGV. Losses at the gene ends were 5 bases for V and 1 base for J; bases not matched to a gene: 7. The CDR3 region has the DNA TGTGCCAGCAGCACGCGGACAGGACAGAACACTGAAGCTTTCTTT. The encoded protein is CASSTRTGQNTEAFF. Combining the CDR3 with reference TRBV11-2 and TRBJ1-1 gives the whole variable domain EAGVAQSPRYKIIEKRQSVAFWCNPISGHATLYWYQQILGQGPKLLIQFQNNGVVDDSQLPKDRFSAERLKGVDSTLKIQPAKLEDSAVYLCASSTRTGQNTEAFFGQGTRLTVV.

This chain connects TRBV11-2 to TRBJ2-1; D is unresolved. Germline CDR1 is SGHAT and CDR2 is FQNNGV. The CDR3 extends over 13 amino acids. Trimming cost V 3 bases and J 4 bases, with 7 bases left between them. CDR3 loop: CASSFRSYNEQFF. As DNA, the CDR3 is TGTGCCAGCAGCTTCCGTAGTTACAATGAGCAGTTCTTC.

This clonotype has more than one count but fewer than ten. The chain employs TRBV19 and TRBJ1-2, with 8 bases aligning to TRBD1. Trimming cost V 1 base and J 7 bases; bases outside gene matches: 5. The germline gives CDR1 LNHDA, CDR2 SQIVND (reference sequence). The CDR3 consists of 14 residues. CDR3 DNA: TGTGCCAGTAGTATAGGTGTCGGACAGGGTGGCTACACCTTC. Translating it yields CASSIGVGQGGYTF.

This clonotype was picked up a small number of times. The chain has TRBV6-1 and TRBJ1-1, with 11 bases identical to TRBD1. CDR3 length: 12 amino acids. Trimming at V came to 8 bases and at J to 4 bases, leaving 0 bases not matched to a gene. In germline, CDR1 is MNHNS, CDR2 SASEGT. The CDR3 sequence is CASGTGGTEAFF. In DNA form, the CDR3 reads TGTGCCAGCGGGACAGGGGGCACTGAAGCTTTCTTT.

The gene calls are TRBV20-1 and TRBJ1-1; D gene unclear. Germline assignment: CDR1 DFQATT and CDR2 SNEGSKA (reference sequence). The CDR3 has 13 residues. The DNA for the CDR3 is TGCAGATTCTCCGCCTTAGGGAACACTGAAGCTTTCTTT. The encoded protein is CRFSALGNTEAFF.

This clonotype was counted a few times. This chain uses TRBV15 with TRBJ2-7; TRBD1 matches at 8 bases. V shed 3 bases, J shed 0 bases, and the junction held 7 bases outside the gene matches. The germline gives CDR1 LNHNV, CDR2 YYDKDF (reference sequence). The CDR3 is 16 residues long. CDR3 DNA: TGTGCCACCAGCAGTGCCCTGGGACAGGTCTCCTACGAGCAGTACTTC. Residues: CATSSALGQVSYEQYF.

As DNA, the CDR3 is TGCAGTGCCGTATCACTAGCGGGGGACAATGAGCAGTTCTTC. Its translation: CSAVSLAGDNEQFF. The chain uses TRBV20-1 and TRBJ2-1; 11 bases line up with TRBD2. This CDR3 is 14 amino acids long. Germline CDR1 reads DFQATT; CDR2 reads SNEGSKA (reference sequence). Trimming at V came to 6 bases and at J to 5 bases, leaving 6 bases not matched to a gene.

The V gene is TRBV30, the J gene TRBJ1-2, with 12 bases lining up with TRBD1. This CDR3 has 16 amino acids. Losses at the gene ends were 7 bases for V and 6 bases for J; bases not matched to a gene: 15. CDR1 is GTSNPN and CDR2 is SVGIG in the germline V gene (reference sequence). Here the CDR3 reads CAFQLTGTGGTHGYTF. Written as DNA, the CDR3 is TGTGCCTTTCAACTCACCGGGACAGGGGGCACTCATGGCTACACCTTC.

This clonotype was seen more than once but under ten times. This chain uses TRBV7-9 with TRBJ1-1; no firm D call. Germline V gives CDR1 SEHNR, CDR2 FQNEAQ (reference sequence). Trimming removed 3 bases from V and 4 bases from J, with 9 bases in between. The CDR3 consists of 13 residues. CDR3 in amino acids: CASSLLDGTEAFF. The CDR3 bases are TGTGCCAGCAGCTTGTTGGACGGCACTGAAGCTTTCTTT.

The V and J genes are TRBV28 and TRBJ2-4; no clear D gene. The length of the CDR3 is 16 residues. Trimming cost V 7 bases and J 0 bases, with 16 bases left between them. Germline V gene sequence: CDR1 MDHEN, CDR2 SYDVKM. For the CDR3, the DNA is TGTGCCAGCACCAGAGGACGGATCTTAGCCAAAAACATTCAGTACTTC. Its protein product is CASTRGRILAKNIQYF.

This chain joins TRBV6-1 and TRBJ1-5; possibly TRBD1 for D (6 bases). This CDR3 has 17 amino acids. V was pared by 4 bases and J by 5 bases, with 21 bases between. Germline assignment: CDR1 MNHNS and CDR2 SASEGT. Here the CDR3 DNA reads TGTGCCAGCAGTGCCTATCGACAGGCTAGAATGGATCAGCCCCAGCATTTT. This translates into CASSAYRQARMDQPQHF.

The chain recombines TRBV28 with TRBJ2-2; 8 bases fit TRBD1. The ends lost 2 bases at V and 4 bases at J; junction bases unmatched: 3. The CDR3 is made up of 15 amino acids. Germline loops: CDR1 MDHEN, CDR2 SYDVKM. The CDR3, as DNA: TGTGCCAGCAGTTTACAGGGGGCAGGCACCGGGGAGCTGTTTTTT. This gives the protein CASSLQGAGTGELFF.

This clonotype was counted a few times. The chain uses TRBV20-1 and TRBJ1-5; D not certain. Trimming removed 4 bases at V and 10 bases at J, with 17 bases between. The V gene's germline CDR1 is DFQATT and CDR2 SNEGSKA (reference sequence). The CDR3 consists of 13 residues. The CDR3 DNA follows: TGCAGTGCTATCCAGACCGCTGAAAAACCCCAGCATTTT. This codes for CSAIQTAEKPQHF.

CDR3 region: CASSWGLAGGRADTQYF. The DNA of the CDR3 is TGTGCCAGCAGCTGGGGGCTGGCGGGAGGCCGGGCAGATACGCAGTATTTT. V and J are TRBV5-4 and TRBJ2-3; 8 bases are shared with TRBD2. Per germline, CDR1 SGHNT and CDR2 YYREEE (reference sequence). Trimming removed 3 bases from V and 4 bases from J; junction bases left unmatched: 13. The CDR3 runs to 17 residues.

This clonotype was observed a single time. J is TRBJ2-2 and V is TRBV12-3 or TRBV12-4; 10 positions match TRBD2. The CDR3 is made up of 16 amino acids. V dropped 6 bases and J dropped 5; count of bases not matched to a gene: 9. The CDR3 loop reads CASRRAGGLGTGELFF. The CDR3 DNA follows: TGTGCCAGCAGGAGAGCGGGAGGGCTCGGGACCGGGGAGCTGTTTTTT.

V is TRBV20-1 and J is TRBJ2-4, with unresolved D. The CDR3 loop spans 12 amino acids. Deletions cut 0 bases from V and 3 bases from J, with 3 bases between. Per germline, CDR1 DFQATT and CDR2 SNEGSKA (reference sequence). CDR3 sequence reads: CSARDSKNIQYF. CDR3 sequence (DNA): TGCAGTGCTAGAGATAGCAAAAACATTCAGTACTTC.

This rearrangement joins TRBV20-1 to TRBJ1-5; possibly TRBD1 for D (5 bases). Germline CDR1 reads DFQATT; CDR2 reads SNEGSKA (reference sequence). This CDR3 spans 13 amino acids. Trimming took off 5 bases at V and 3 bases at J, with 11 bases between the two ends. The CDR3 DNA sequence: TGCAGTGCTCCTAGGGGTCCCAATCAGCCCCAGCATTTT. Amino acids: CSAPRGPNQPQHF.

This clonotype appeared a few times. The gene calls are TRBV4-3 and TRBJ1-4; D ambiguous. The germline V gene has CDR1 LGHNA and CDR2 YSLEER. This CDR3 comprises 14 residues. The ends were cut back, 1 base at V and 5 bases at J, with 8 bases in the middle. CDR3 DNA: TGCGCCAGCAGCCAAGGGAGAGGGAATGAAAAACTGTTTTTT. This codes for CASSQGRGNEKLFF.

The V and J genes are TRBV4-1 and TRBJ1-5, with TRBD1 as a possible D gene (5 bases). The CDR3 has 15 residues. The V gene lost 2 bases and the J gene lost 7 bases, with 15 bases spanning the gap. Germline V lookup: CDR1 MGHRA, CDR2 YSYEKL. CDR3 coding DNA: TGCGCCAGCAGCCAAACCACAGGCAGTGGACAGCCCCAGCATTTT. Protein product: CASSQTTGSGQPQHF.

The chain recombines TRBV10-3 with TRBJ2-5; D is unresolved. Germline V gene data show CDR1 as ENHRY and CDR2 as SYGVKD. V lost 3 bases, J lost 3 bases, and 14 bases lay in between. The CDR3 consists of 15 residues. The CDR3 DNA sequence: TGTGCCATCAGTGACGACGCCCCAGGCGAAGAGACCCAGTACTTC. Translated: CAISDDAPGEETQYF.

Only a few counts were recorded for this clonotype. The rearrangement joins TRBV2 to TRBJ1-2, with D uncertain. The CDR3 is 14 amino acids. From germline, CDR1 is SNHLY and CDR2 FYNNEI. V was cut by 5 bases and J by 0 bases, with 10 bases left in between. Here the CDR3 reads CASSSPAANYGYTF. Here the CDR3 DNA reads TGTGCCAGCAGTTCCCCCGCAGCTAACTATGGCTACACCTTC.

Only a few counts were recorded for this clonotype. This chain uses TRBV11-2 with TRBJ2-7, with D tentatively TRBD2 (5 bases). V lost 5 bases, J lost 7 bases, and 15 bases lay in between. CDR1 SGHAT and CDR2 FQNNGV come from the germline V gene. CDR3 length equals 13 residues. For the CDR3, the DNA is TGTGCCAGCAGCATTGCGGGCCGGCGAGAGCAGTACTTC. It codes for CASSIAGRREQYF.

The rearrangement uses TRBV7-3 and TRBJ1-2; D perhaps matches TRBD1 (5 bases). Per germline, CDR1 SGHTA and CDR2 FQGTGA. V was shortened by 4 bases and J by 3 bases, with 15 bases between the two germline ends. The CDR3 length is 15 residues. CDR3: CASSYDPLGDYGYTF. The CDR3 bases are TGTGCCAGCAGCTATGACCCCTTAGGGGACTATGGCTACACCTTC.

This chain links TRBV5-4 with TRBJ1-1, with 7 positions matching TRBD1. The CDR3 runs 16 residues. The V gene's germline CDR1 is SGHNT and CDR2 YYREEE (reference sequence). With V trimmed by 4 bases and J by 3 bases, 12 bases remained unmatched. Here the CDR3 DNA reads TGTGCCAGCAGCGTGCCAGGGGGGGGCGGTGACACTGAAGCTTTCTTT. Encoded protein: CASSVPGGGGDTEAFF.

The chain employs TRBV10-3 and TRBJ1-6, with D tentatively TRBD1 (5 bases). Germline CDR1 reads ENHRY; CDR2 reads SYGVKD. Trimming cost V 5 bases and J 6 bases, with 14 bases left between them. CDR3 size: 15 residues. The DNA of the CDR3 is TGTGCCATCAGTAGCCGGGACTGGATTAATTCACCCCTCCACTTT. It is translated as CAISSRDWINSPLHF.